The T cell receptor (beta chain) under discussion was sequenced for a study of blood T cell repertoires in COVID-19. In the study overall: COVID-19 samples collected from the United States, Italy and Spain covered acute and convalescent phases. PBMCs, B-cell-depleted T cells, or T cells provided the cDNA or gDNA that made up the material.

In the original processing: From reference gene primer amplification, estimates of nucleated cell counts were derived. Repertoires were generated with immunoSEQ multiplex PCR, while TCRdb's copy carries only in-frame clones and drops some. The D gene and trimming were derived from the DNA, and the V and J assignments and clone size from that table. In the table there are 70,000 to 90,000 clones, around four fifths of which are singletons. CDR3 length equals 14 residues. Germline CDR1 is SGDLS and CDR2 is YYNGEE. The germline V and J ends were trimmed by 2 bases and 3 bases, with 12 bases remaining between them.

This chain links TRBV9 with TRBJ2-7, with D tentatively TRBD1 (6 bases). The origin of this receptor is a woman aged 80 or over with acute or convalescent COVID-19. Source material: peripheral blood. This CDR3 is CASSVTGGYYEQYF. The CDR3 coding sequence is TGTGCCAGCAGCGTGACAGGCGGATACTACGAGCAGTACTTC. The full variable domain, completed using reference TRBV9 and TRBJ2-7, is DSGVTQTPKHLITATGQRVTLRCSPRSGDLSVYWYQQSLDQGLQFLIQYYNGEERAKGNILERFSAQQFPDLHSELNLSSLELGDSALYFCASSVTGGYYEQYFGPGTRLTVT.